This T cell receptor beta chain appears in the sequencing data of a study of blood T cell repertoires in COVID-19. For the study at large: PBMCs, B-cell-depleted T cells, or T cells provided the cDNA or gDNA that made up the material.

V lost 0 bases and J 2 bases, leaving 12 bases between the germline ends. Germline CDR1 is GTSNPN and CDR2 is SVGIG (reference sequence). The CDR3 sequence is 15 residues long. Per the original data handling: Nucleated cell counts were estimated from reference gene primer amplification. The protocol was immunoSEQ multiplex PCR, while the TCRdb copy is restricted to in-frame clones and leaves out a portion. The DNA gave D and trimming, while V, J and clone size come from that table. The data show a few hundred thousand clones, under 90% seen once. The chain joins TRBV30 to TRBJ2-3, with a weak D call TRBD2 (6 bases). Specimen: peripheral blood. The clonotype was recovered from a man aged 30 to 39 with active or convalescent COVID-19. CDR3 coding DNA: TGTGCCTGGAGTGTAGGTGGGGGGAACACAGATACGCAGTATTTT. Translation: CAWSVGGGNTDTQYF. The variable domain in full, completed from reference TRBV30 and TRBJ2-3, reads SQTIHQWPATLVQPVGSPLSLECTVEGTSNPNLYWYRQAAGRGLQLLFYSVGIGQISSEVPQNLSASRPQDRQFILSSKKLLLSDSGFYLCAWSVGGGNTDTQYFGPGTRLTVL.